This T cell receptor (beta chain) was identified during a study of tissue T cells after allogeneic stem cell transplantation. About this clone itself: What it binds is unknown. The gene names given are mouse names.

Points from the study as a whole: Within patients, tissue anatomy strongly shaped TCR repertoire composition.

Here immunoSEQ multiplex PCR was the method, and the copy in TCRdb shows in-frame clones only, minus some. Here the sample spans about 17,000 clones, 60% to 75% being singletons. The sample consisted of spleen. This sequence originates from a female BALB/c mouse in good health. The strain's MHC type: H2-d.

The CDR3 sequence is CASSEAGTNNYAEQFF. Partial CDR3 DNA: TGTGCCAGCAGTGAGGCCGGGACAAATAACTATGCTGAGCAGTTC. The chain couples TRBV13-1 to TRBJ2-1, with a possible D match to TRBD1 (6 bases). The read is 1 residue too short to cover the CDR3 end, so that end is filled in from the germline J gene. This CDR3 has 16 amino acids. Germline CDR1 is NSHNY and CDR2 is SYGAGN. Trimming removed 2 bases at V and 0 bases at J, with 12 bases between.